Listed below are T cell receptor beta chains from one sample, sequenced in a study of OX40 agonist ivuxolimab in advanced cancers. Produced via immunoSEQ multiplex PCR; TCRdb's table is partial and in-frame only. The data hold about 7,000 clones, with around three quarters observed a single time. The sequencing here drew on CD4+ or CD8+ T cells sorted from blood, taken in a trial of the OX40 agonist ivuxolimab. The source is an adult with an advanced solid tumor such as melanoma, head and neck, liver or kidney cancer. Each CDR3 is given with its conserved first and last residue. D genes are given only for firm matches. Some rows mark clone size as missing; the rest say once, few, many or name a class of expanded clone.

TRBJ2-7	TRBV6-5	few	TRBD1	TGTGCCAGCAGTGTGGACAGGGTCGAGCAGTACTTC	CASSVDRVEQYF
TRBJ1-4	TRBV6-6	NA	NA	TGTGCCAGCAGTTCCGGAGTTGCTGAAAAACTGTTTTTT	CASSSGVAEKLFF
TRBJ2-1	TRBV2	NA	TRBD2	TGTGCCAGCAACCTAGAGCAACTAGCGGGAGTTCCGAGCTCCTACAATGAGCAGTTCTTC	CASNLEQLAGVPSSYNEQFF
TRBJ2-1	TRBV7-8	NA	TRBD2	TGTGCCAGCAGCACACCTATGCTAGCGGGAGCGTATGAGCAGTTCTTC	CASSTPMLAGAYEQFF
TRBJ1-5	TRBV4-1	NA	NA	TGCGCCAGCAGCCAACCGGGACGGGGGCAGCCCCAGCATTTT	CASSQPGRGQPQHF
TRBJ1-4	TRBV6-5	NA	NA	TGTGCCAGCAGTTACTGGGCGACAGCGAATGGAGAAAAACTGTTTTTT	CASSYWATANGEKLFF
TRBJ2-3	TRBV5-8	NA	TRBD2	TGTGCCAGCAGCTTTTTTAGCGGGAGAGATACGCAGTATTTT	CASSFFSGRDTQYF
TRBJ1-1	TRBV6-1	few	TRBD1	TGTGCCAGCAGCCCCCAAGTGACAGGGGGCACTGAAGCTTTCTTT	CASSPQVTGGTEAFF
TRBJ2-3	TRBV30	NA	TRBD2	TGTGCCTGGAGTCCTCCTAGCGGGAGTGAGACAGATACGCAGTATTTT	CAWSPPSGSETDTQYF
TRBJ1-5	TRBV6-5	large	NA	TGTGCCAGCAGTTTCCGCCGTGCCCAGCATTTT	CASSFRRAQHF
TRBJ2-7	TRBV4-1	NA	NA	TGCGCCAGCAGCCAAGTTAATCTCCCAGGGTCTGCCTACGAGCAGTACTTC	CASSQVNLPGSAYEQYF
TRBJ1-1	TRBV6-5	once	NA	TGTGCCAGCAGACACTCTGGAACTGAAGCTTTCTTT	CASRHSGTEAFF
TRBJ2-7	TRBV27	NA	NA	TGTGCCAGCGCTTTTATCGGCGGGGCCTTCGGTCCGGGCGAGCAGTACTTC	CASAFIGGAFGPGEQYF
TRBJ2-6	TRBV4-3	few	NA	TGCGCCAGCAGCCAAGGACCGAGCTCTGGGGCCAACGTCCTGACTTTC	CASSQGPSSGANVLTF
TRBJ1-2	TRBV7-9	NA	NA	TGTGCCAGCAGCTTTAGGCAGGGTGGCTACACCTTC	CASSFRQGGYTF
TRBJ2-7	TRBV7-9	NA	NA	TGTGCCAGCAGCCCGGGGTTTGCTGAGCAGTACTTC	CASSPGFAEQYF
TRBJ1-1	TRBV11-2	NA	TRBD1	TGTGCCAGCAGCCTAATCTCAGGGGGGATGAACACTGAAGCTTTCTTT	CASSLISGGMNTEAFF
TRBJ2-1	TRBV27	once	NA	TGTGCCAGCAGTTTATATGCCGAGGGCGAAGCCTACAATGAGCAGTTCTTC	CASSLYAEGEAYNEQFF
TRBJ2-5	TRBV7-9	few	NA	TGTGCCAGCAGCAGCTCAGGATTCCAAGAGACCCAGTACTTC	CASSSSGFQETQYF
TRBJ2-1	TRBV9	NA	NA	TGTGCCAGCAGCGTAGCGGGAGAGAAGAATGAGCAGTTCTTC	CASSVAGEKNEQFF
TRBJ2-7	TRBV6-5	NA	NA	TGTGCCAGCAGTTCCCAGCTCTACGAGCAGTACTTC	CASSSQLYEQYF
TRBJ2-3	TRBV28	NA	TRBD2	TGTGCCAGCAGCAGCCGCGGGGGGCGCGCAGATACGCAGTATTTT	CASSSRGGRADTQYF
TRBJ1-4	TRBV6-1	few	NA	TGTGCCAGCAGCGACAGGATTGCAACTAATGAAAAACTGTTTTTT	CASSDRIATNEKLFF
TRBJ1-2	TRBV28	NA	NA	TGTGCCAGCAGTTCGTATGGGATGGTATTCGGCTACACCTTC	CASSSYGMVFGYTF
TRBJ1-2	TRBV2	NA	NA	TGTGCCAGCACTACCCCGTGGGAGACTAACTATGGCTACACCTTC	CASTTPWETNYGYTF
TRBJ2-5	TRBV28	NA	NA	TGTGCCAGCAGTTTCGAGGCCTCGGGGACCCAGTACTTC	CASSFEASGTQYF
TRBJ2-1	TRBV4-1	NA	TRBD2	TGCGCCAGCAGCCAACCCAGACTAGCCCTCCCACTCTACAATGAGCAGTTCTTC	CASSQPRLALPLYNEQFF
TRBJ1-3	TRBV21-1	NA	NA	TGTGCCAGCAGCAAAGGGTGGACAGGTGGAAACACCATATATTTT	CASSKGWTGGNTIYF
TRBJ2-6	TRBV18	NA	TRBD1	TGTGCCAGCTCACCGGGAACAGGGGTCGGGGCCAACGTCCTGACTTTC	CASSPGTGVGANVLTF
TRBJ1-5	TRBV4-1	NA	TRBD1	TGCGCCAGCAGCCAGGGCGGGGACAGGCCCCAGCATTTT	CASSQGGDRPQHF
TRBJ1-1	TRBV10-3	NA	NA	TGTGCCATCAGTGAGGAGGGCAGGGGCACTGAAGCTTTCTTT	CAISEEGRGTEAFF
TRBJ1-1	TRBV9	NA	NA	TGTGCCAGCAGCGTAGGGGGGTCAGGAAACACTGAAGCTTTCTTT	CASSVGGSGNTEAFF
TRBJ2-1	TRBV13	NA	TRBD1	TGTGCCAGCACCGGGACAGACCATTACAATGAGCAGTTCTTC	CASTGTDHYNEQFF
TRBJ1-1	TRBV28	NA	TRBD1	TGTGCCAGCAGTCCAGGGACAGGACCCGCTGAAGCTTTCTTT	CASSPGTGPAEAFF
TRBJ2-1	TRBV30	NA	NA	TGTGCCTGGAATGAGGTAGCCGGGGGTGGGAATGAGCAGTTCTTC	CAWNEVAGGGNEQFF
TRBJ1-1	TRBV7-9	NA	NA	TGTGCCAGCAGCTTAGAATGGGGACGTGACACTGAAGCTTTCTTT	CASSLEWGRDTEAFF
TRBJ2-5	TRBV2	NA	NA	TGTGCCAGCAGTGCTGGGGGTGAGACCCAGTACTTC	CASSAGGETQYF
TRBJ1-2	TRBV9	NA	NA	TGTGCCAGCAGCGTAGGGGGCTATGGCTACACCTTC	CASSVGGYGYTF
TRBJ2-7	TRBV20-1	NA	NA	TGCAGTGCTAGGGAGGGTCACGAGCAGTACTTC	CSAREGHEQYF
TRBJ1-2	TRBV15	once	NA	TGTGCCACCGCGGGAGGGTATGGCTACACCTTC	CATAGGYGYTF
TRBJ2-3	TRBV7-9	NA	TRBD2	TGTGCCAGCAGCTTTGGACTAGCGGGAGTGGATTCAGATACGCAGTATTTT	CASSFGLAGVDSDTQYF
TRBJ1-2	TRBV6-6	NA	NA	TGTGCCAGCAGTTCCGGAGCGCAAACCTTC	CASSSGAQTF
TRBJ2-5	TRBV19	NA	NA	TGTGCCAGTAGTAGTTTCGGAGGCCAACAAGAGACCCAGTACTTC	CASSSFGGQQETQYF
TRBJ1-2	TRBV19	NA	NA	TGTGCCAGTAGTATGTCCTGGGGCTGGTATGGCTACACCTTC	CASSMSWGWYGYTF
TRBJ2-7	TRBV13	NA	TRBD1	TGTGCCAGCAGCTTAGGTCTGACAGGGGTTTCCTACGAGCAGTACTTC	CASSLGLTGVSYEQYF
TRBJ2-1	TRBV7-9	NA	TRBD1	TGTGCCAGCAGCTTAGACCCGGGACAGGTATCTAGTGAGCAGTTCTTC	CASSLDPGQVSSEQFF
TRBJ2-3	TRBV18	NA	TRBD2	TGTGCCAGCTCACCAAAGCGGGAGATAGATACGCAGTATTTT	CASSPKREIDTQYF
TRBJ2-7	TRBV29-1	medium-sized	NA	TGCAGCGTTTGGGGAACGGGTCTGTCCTACGAGCAGTACTTC	CSVWGTGLSYEQYF
TRBJ2-3	TRBV9	NA	NA	TGTGCCAGCAGCGAGGACCGACGAACAGATACGCAGTATTTT	CASSEDRRTDTQYF
TRBJ2-7	TRBV7-6	large	NA	TGTGCCAGCAGCCCCGGACCGAACTACGAGCAGTACTTC	CASSPGPNYEQYF
TRBJ1-1	TRBV19	NA	TRBD1	TGTGCCAGTAGTATGGGACAGGGGGGGAGTACTGAAGCTTTCTTT	CASSMGQGGSTEAFF
TRBJ2-7	TRBV7-6	NA	TRBD2	TGTGCCAGCAGCCTAAGCGGGAATTCCTACGAGCAGTACTTC	CASSLSGNSYEQYF
TRBJ2-1	TRBV11-2	NA	NA	TGTGCCAGCAGCGACCTCTACAATGAGCAGTTCTTC	CASSDLYNEQFF
TRBJ1-6	TRBV6-6	NA	NA	TGTGCCAGCTCCTCCGGGGCCGGTAATTCACCCCTCCACTTT	CASSSGAGNSPLHF
TRBJ2-1	TRBV29-1	NA	TRBD2	TGCAGCGTTGAGGGTTTAGCGGGTGAGTTCTTC	CSVEGLAGEFF
TRBJ2-7	TRBV7-7	NA	NA	TGTGCCAGCAGCTTAGCCGGTACCTACGAGCAGTACTTC	CASSLAGTYEQYF
TRBJ1-1	TRBV7-4	NA	NA	TGTGCCAGCAGCCCCCCTCCGAGGGGCTGGACTGAAGCTTTCTTT	CASSPPPRGWTEAFF